Listed below are T cell receptor beta chains from one sample, sequenced in a study of blood T cell repertoires in COVID-19. The protocol was immunoSEQ multiplex PCR, while the TCRdb copy is restricted to in-frame clones and leaves out a portion. The repertoire has roughly 93,000 clones, around 87% of them found once; the top ten carry more than 0.85%. Sequencing was carried out using peripheral blood. These receptors all come from a human donor in a cohort sampled during active COVID-19. CDR3s include the opening cysteine and the closing phenylalanine or tryptophan. D genes are given only for firm matches. Only some rows state a clone size, as once, few, many or a class for expanded clones.

D gene,J gene,clone size,V gene,CDR3 protein,CDR3 DNA
NA,TRBJ1-2,NA,TRBV28,CASRRGGYGYTF,TGTGCCAGCAGGAGGGGAGGATATGGCTACACCTTC
TRBD1,TRBJ1-4,few,TRBV7-8,CASRDREKLFF,TGTGCCAGCAGGGACAGGGAAAAACTGTTTTTT
NA,TRBJ2-2,few,TRBV6-5,CASRPTFGELFF,TGTGCCAGCAGACCGACTTTCGGGGAGCTGTTTTTT
TRBD2,TRBJ2-7,NA,TRBV27,CASHPLVAGGYEQYF,TGTGCCAGTCACCCTCTGGTAGCGGGAGGCTACGAGCAGTACTTC
NA,TRBJ2-7,few,TRBV4-1,CASSQREGSGQYF,TGCGCCAGCAGCCAAAGAGAGGGTAGCGGGCAGTACTTC
NA,TRBJ1-6,NA,TRBV7-9,CASSLDRAHSPLHF,TGTGCCAGCAGCTTAGACAGGGCCCATTCACCCCTCCACTTT
TRBD1,TRBJ2-5,NA,TRBV7-3,CASSRGQQETQYF,TGTGCCAGCAGCCGGGGACAGCAAGAGACCCAGTACTTC
TRBD1,TRBJ1-2,once,TRBV14,CASSHRAGQGPRGYGYTF,TGTGCCAGCAGCCACAGGGCGGGACAGGGCCCTCGCGGCTATGGCTACACCTTC
NA,TRBJ1-6,NA,TRBV6-6,CASSLDTRSGSPLHF,TGTGCCAGCAGCTTGGACACCCGGTCGGGTTCACCCCTCCACTTT
TRBD1,TRBJ2-5,NA,TRBV5-8,CASRSYRDRERKETQYF,TGTGCCAGCAGGTCATACCGGGACAGGGAAAGGAAAGAGACCCAGTACTTC
NA,TRBJ2-7,once,TRBV18,CASSEEAGPHEQYF,TGTGCCAGCTCGGAGGAAGCCGGGCCCCACGAGCAGTACTTC
NA,TRBJ1-3,NA,TRBV3-1/TRBV3-2,CASSQTVPSGNTIYF,TGTGCCAGCAGTCAAACGGTCCCCTCTGGAAACACCATATATTTT
TRBD2,TRBJ2-1,once,TRBV11-3,CASSLREGSYNEQFF,TGTGCCAGCAGCTTAAGGGAGGGGTCCTACAATGAGCAGTTCTTC
NA,TRBJ1-5,NA,TRBV11-2,CACSDFDSNQPQHF,TGTGCCTGTTCGGACTTCGATAGCAATCAGCCCCAGCATTTT
TRBD2,TRBJ2-7,NA,TRBV11-2,CASSLEGAGAPYEQYF,TGTGCCAGCAGCTTAGAGGGAGCGGGAGCCCCCTACGAGCAGTACTTC
NA,TRBJ1-1,NA,TRBV11-2,CASSLGDGAPGSTEAFF,TGTGCCAGCAGCTTAGGAGATGGTGCCCCGGGGAGCACTGAAGCTTTCTTT
NA,TRBJ2-2,once,TRBV19,CASRLVGTGELFF,TGTGCCAGCCGCTTAGTTGGCACCGGGGAGCTGTTTTTT
TRBD1,TRBJ1-2,NA,TRBV29-1,CSVGGQVIYGYTF,TGCAGCGTTGGAGGACAGGTGATCTATGGCTACACCTTC
NA,TRBJ2-7,NA,TRBV29-1,CSVQDRYEQYF,TGCAGCGTTCAAGACCGCTACGAGCAGTACTTC
NA,TRBJ1-3,NA,TRBV9,CASTGGAGNTIYF,TGTGCCAGCACTGGGGGGGCTGGAAACACCATATATTTT
NA,TRBJ1-3,NA,TRBV19,CASSTQASGNTIYF,TGTGCCAGTAGTACCCAGGCCTCTGGAAACACCATATATTTT
TRBD1,TRBJ2-7,NA,TRBV5-4,CASSLPGQGSYEQYF,TGTGCCAGCAGCTTGCCGGGACAGGGGTCCTACGAGCAGTACTTC
TRBD2,TRBJ2-1,once,TRBV19,CASSSAGGGYEQFF,TGTGCCAGTAGTAGTGCGGGAGGAGGTTATGAGCAGTTCTTC
TRBD2,TRBJ2-5,NA,TRBV7-9,CASSQTSGRETQYF,TGTGCCAGCAGCCAGACTAGCGGGAGAGAGACCCAGTACTTC
NA,TRBJ2-1,NA,TRBV2,CASSDSQQFF,TGTGCCAGCAGTGACAGTCAGCAGTTCTTC
TRBD1,TRBJ1-1,NA,TRBV18,CASSPQAGQGMGTEAFF,TGTGCCAGCTCACCACAGGCGGGACAGGGGATGGGCACTGAAGCTTTCTTT
TRBD1,TRBJ2-7,NA,TRBV7-9,CASSSGQTYEQYF,TGTGCCAGCAGCTCGGGACAGACCTACGAGCAGTACTTC
NA,TRBJ1-4,NA,TRBV18,CASSGARYEKLFF,TGTGCCAGCTCCGGAGCCCGTTATGAAAAACTGTTTTTT
TRBD2,TRBJ2-7,NA,TRBV28,CASSPPSGAGSYEQYF,TGTGCCAGCAGTCCGCCTAGCGGAGCGGGGTCCTACGAGCAGTACTTC
NA,TRBJ1-1,NA,TRBV2,CASSVHGNTEAFF,TGTGCCAGCAGTGTTCACGGGAACACTGAAGCTTTCTTT
NA,TRBJ2-7,NA,TRBV5-6,CARFKEQYF,TGTGCCAGGTTCAAAGAGCAGTACTTC
NA,TRBJ2-1,NA,TRBV2,CASSDEGSARSYNEQFF,TGTGCCAGCAGTGACGAGGGTAGCGCCCGCTCCTACAATGAGCAGTTCTTC
NA,TRBJ1-5,NA,TRBV30,CAWSPGTTHNQPQHF,TGTGCCTGGAGCCCCGGGACAACACACAATCAGCCCCAGCATTTT
NA,TRBJ1-3,NA,TRBV10-3,CAISESRAGKAGNTIYF,TGTGCCATCAGTGAGTCTAGGGCGGGGAAGGCTGGAAACACCATATATTTT
NA,TRBJ2-3,NA,TRBV5-6,CASSYRESGTDTQYF,TGTGCCAGCAGCTATCGGGAGTCCGGCACAGATACGCAGTATTTT
TRBD2,TRBJ2-1,once,TRBV19,CASSIDGSGRWNEQFF,TGTGCCAGTAGTATAGATGGTAGCGGGAGGTGGAATGAGCAGTTCTTC
TRBD1,TRBJ1-4,NA,TRBV15,CATVGQGVREKLFF,TGTGCCACGGTCGGACAGGGGGTACGGGAAAAACTGTTTTTT
TRBD2,TRBJ2-7,many,TRBV4-1,CASSQDFSAGGYEQYF,TGCGCCAGCAGCCAAGATTTCTCAGCGGGAGGTTACGAGCAGTACTTC
TRBD2,TRBJ2-7,few,TRBV15,CATSRSLSGRATYEQYF,TGTGCCACCAGCAGGTCACTTAGCGGGAGGGCGACCTACGAGCAGTACTTC
NA,TRBJ1-2,NA,TRBV15,CATRARTAYGYTF,TGTGCCACCAGAGCCCGGACAGCGTATGGCTACACCTTC
NA,TRBJ1-4,once,TRBV27,CASSFQGSNEKLFF,TGTGCCAGCAGTTTCCAGGGCTCTAATGAAAAACTGTTTTTT
TRBD1,TRBJ1-1,NA,TRBV28,CASSIGQGRTEAFF,TGTGCCAGCAGCATAGGACAGGGGAGGACTGAAGCTTTCTTT
NA,TRBJ1-2,NA,TRBV5-1,CASSSTQGPSNYGYTF,TGCGCCAGCAGCTCAACACAGGGTCCCTCTAACTATGGCTACACCTTC
NA,TRBJ2-4,NA,TRBV5-4,CASSSGQLAKNIQYF,TGTGCCAGCAGCAGTGGACAGCTAGCCAAAAACATTCAGTACTTC
TRBD2,TRBJ2-1,NA,TRBV10-2,CASTETSGSGEQFF,TGCGCCAGCACTGAGACTAGCGGGAGTGGCGAGCAGTTCTTC
NA,TRBJ2-1,once,TRBV12-3/TRBV12-4,CASSLNSFHEQFF,TGTGCCAGCAGTTTAAATTCCTTCCATGAGCAGTTCTTC
NA,TRBJ1-3,NA,TRBV4-2,CASSQENNSGNTIYF,TGTGCCAGCAGCCAAGAAAACAACTCTGGAAACACCATATATTTT
NA,TRBJ2-4,NA,TRBV21-1,CASEGTGLAKNIQYF,TGTGCCAGCGAAGGAACTGGACTAGCCAAAAACATTCAGTACTTC
TRBD2,TRBJ2-5,NA,TRBV2,CASSEGGLETGLETQYF,TGTGCCAGCAGTGAGGGGGGACTAGAAACGGGGCTAGAGACCCAGTACTTC